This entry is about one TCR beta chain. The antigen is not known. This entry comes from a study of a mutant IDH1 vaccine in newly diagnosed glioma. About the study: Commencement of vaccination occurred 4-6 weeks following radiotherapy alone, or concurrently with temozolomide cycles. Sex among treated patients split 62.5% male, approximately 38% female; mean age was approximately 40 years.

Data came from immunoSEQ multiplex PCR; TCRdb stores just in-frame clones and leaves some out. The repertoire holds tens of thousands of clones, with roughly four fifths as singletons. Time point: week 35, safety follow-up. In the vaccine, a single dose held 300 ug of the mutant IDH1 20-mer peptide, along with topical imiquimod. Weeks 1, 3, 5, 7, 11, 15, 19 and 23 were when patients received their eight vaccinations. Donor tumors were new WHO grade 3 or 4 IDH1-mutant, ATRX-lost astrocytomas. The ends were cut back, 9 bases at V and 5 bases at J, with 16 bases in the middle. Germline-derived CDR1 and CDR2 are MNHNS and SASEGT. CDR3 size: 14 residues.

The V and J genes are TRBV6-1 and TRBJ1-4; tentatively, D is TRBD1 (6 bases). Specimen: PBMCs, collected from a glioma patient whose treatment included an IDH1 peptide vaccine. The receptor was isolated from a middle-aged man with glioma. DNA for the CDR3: TGTGCCAGTGGTTATCCGGGGGCGAATGAAAAACTGTTTTTT. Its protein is CASGYPGANEKLFF.